The 8 T cell receptor beta chains below come from one sample, sequenced in a study of T cells in localized non-small cell lung cancer. Profiling relied on immunoSEQ multiplex PCR, and the TCRdb table lists in-frame clones only, not all of them. The repertoire holds about 76,000 clones, with 70% to 85% as singletons. This specimen was peripheral blood, taken before any cancer treatment. The source is a female donor over 55 with stage I lung adenocarcinoma.

The chain joins TRBV9 to TRBJ2-2, with D hard to call. Trimming removed 4 bases from V and 6 bases from J, with 16 bases in between. Germline CDR1 is SGDLS and CDR2 is YYNGEE. CDR3 length equals 15 residues. DNA of the CDR3: TGTGCCAGCAGCTGGAACGGCGTCGGATCCGGGGAGCTGTTTTTT. The encoded protein is CASSWNGVGSGELFF.

This sequence joins TRBV5-1 and TRBJ1-1; possibly TRBD1 for D (6 bases). This CDR3 region has 14 residues. The V end was cut by 4 bases, the J end by 0 bases, with 10 bases between. The germline V gene encodes CDR1 SGHRS and CDR2 YFSETQ. CDR3 region: CASSKTGMNTEAFF. The CDR3 DNA reads TGCGCCAGCAGCAAAACAGGGATGAACACTGAAGCTTTCTTT. Complete variable domain (other parts from reference TRBV5-1 and TRBJ1-1): KAGVTQTPRYLIKTRGQQVTLSCSPISGHRSVSWYQQTPGQGLQFLFEYFSETQRNKGNFPGRFSGRQFSNSRSEMNVSTLELGDSALYLCASSKTGMNTEAFFGQGTRLTVV.

The chain recombines TRBV2 with TRBJ2-1; 8 nucleotides match TRBD1. J was trimmed by 7 bases and V by 6 bases; bases with no gene match: 8. The CDR3 is 14 amino acids. Per the germline V gene, CDR1 is SNHLY and CDR2 is FYNNEI. CDR3 in amino acids: CASRSQGAENEQFF. The CDR3 coding sequence is TGTGCCAGCAGGTCGCAGGGGGCTGAGAATGAGCAGTTCTTC.

The chain couples TRBV6-5 to TRBJ2-1; 9 positions match TRBD1. The CDR3 has 15 amino acids. Germline V lookup: CDR1 MNHEY, CDR2 SVGAGI. V lost 2 bases to trimming and J lost 4 bases; unmatched junction nucleotides: 3. CDR3 sequence reads: CASSYRGQGYNEQFF. The DNA of the CDR3 is TGTGCCAGCAGTTACCGAGGACAGGGGTACAATGAGCAGTTCTTC.

This chain links TRBV11-3 with TRBJ2-1; D ambiguous. CDR1 is SGHNT, CDR2 YENEEA, per germline. Trimming stripped 1 base from V and 10 bases from J, with 20 bases between. CDR3 length: 16 amino acids. The CDR3 DNA sequence: TGTGCCAGCAGCTTAGTTCTCGGTCCGGCGTCGGGCGAGCAGTTCTTC. Translating it yields CASSLVLGPASGEQFF. The full variable domain, its missing parts supplied by reference TRBV11-3 and TRBJ2-1, is EAGVVQSPRYKIIEKKQPVAFWCNPISGHNTLYWYLQNLGQGPELLIRYENEEAVDDSQLPKDRFSAERLKGVDSTLKIQPAELGDSAVYLCASSLVLGPASGEQFFGPGTRLTVL.

The chain employs TRBV6-1 and TRBJ1-1; TRBD1 matches at 12 bases. CDR1 is MNHNS, CDR2 SASEGT, per germline. This CDR3 is 16 amino acids long. The trim removed 0 bases at V and 10 bases at J, leaving 9 bases unmatched. The CDR3 DNA follows: TGTGCCAGCAGTGAAGCGCTCGGGACAGGGGGCTTTGGAGCTTTCTTT. Amino acid sequence: CASSEALGTGGFGAFF.

The chain carries TRBV5-4 and TRBJ2-3, with 10 nucleotides matching TRBD1. CDR1 and CDR2 from the germline V gene are SGHNT and YYREEE (reference sequence). Trimming at V came to 4 bases and at J to 10 bases, leaving 12 bases not matched to a gene. The CDR3 is 15 residues long. The CDR3 spells CASSVDRGVSLAQYF. The CDR3, as DNA: TGTGCCAGCAGCGTGGACAGGGGGGTTTCTCTGGCGCAGTATTTT.

This clone was seen a handful of times. V usage is TRBV7-8 and J usage is TRBJ1-1; D is undetermined. Germline V gene lookup returns CDR1 SGHVS and CDR2 FQNEAQ. V was trimmed by 5 bases and J by 2 bases, leaving 15 bases between them. CDR3 size: 15 residues. The CDR3 sequence: CASSRSGGPNTEAFF. In DNA, the CDR3 is TGTGCCAGCAGCCGTAGTGGCGGCCCAAACACTGAAGCTTTCTTT.